The present entry profiles one T cell receptor (beta chain) with its context. Here immunoSEQ multiplex PCR was the method, and the copy in TCRdb shows in-frame clones only, minus some. The table has approximately 350,000 clones, around four fifths seen once. The source of the sample is a study of blood T cell repertoires in COVID-19. This TCR came from a man younger than 40 with active or convalescent COVID-19. Source material: peripheral blood.

The CDR3 reads CATSPGLAGGHYNEQFF. The DNA of the CDR3 is TGTGCCACCAGCCCGGGACTAGCGGGGGGACACTACAATGAGCAGTTCTTC. The J gene is TRBJ2-1, the V gene TRBV24-1; 15 bases agree with TRBD2. Germline CDR1 KGHDR, CDR2 SFDVKD. After removal of 7 bases from V and 3 bases from J, the junction contained 6 bases not matched to a gene. CDR3 length equals 17 residues.